Each of the 19 T cell receptor beta chains below was sequenced from the same sample in a study of early stage breast cancer tumors. Profiled with immunoSEQ multiplex PCR; TCRdb holds only in-frame clones, not every one. The data contain some 10,000 clones, under 80% of them seen just once; the ten biggest clones take up 7% to 9.5%. Sequencing was carried out using normal breast tissue next to the tumor. The receptors shown here come from a person aged 35 to 50 with breast cancer.

The V call is TRBV7-2, the J call TRBJ2-3, with D possibly being TRBD1 or TRBD2 (5 bases each). Germline V gene data show CDR1 as SGHTA and CDR2 as FQGNSA. The V and J ends lost 5 bases and 0 bases respectively, with 12 bases between them. The CDR3 is 15 amino acids. CDR3 in DNA: TGTGCCAGCAGCGGGGACGGTACTAGCACAGATACGCAGTATTTT. As protein: CASSGDGTSTDTQYF.

The chain combines TRBV5-6 with TRBJ1-2, with 7 nucleotides matching TRBD1. Trimming removed 0 bases from V and 5 bases from J; junction bases left unmatched: 19. Looked up from germline, CDR1 is SGHDT and CDR2 is YYEEEE. The CDR3 is 19 amino acids. The CDR3 is CASSLEYLSPGGSRYGYTF. The CDR3 coding sequence is TGTGCCAGCAGCTTGGAGTATTTAAGTCCAGGGGGTTCAAGGTATGGCTACACCTTC.

The chain uses TRBV19 and TRBJ2-1; 11 bases agree with TRBD1. The CDR3 is made up of 13 amino acids. Germline lookup yields CDR1 LNHDA and CDR2 SQIVND (reference sequence). V lost 6 bases, J lost 7 bases, and 2 bases stayed unmatched. The DNA for the CDR3 is TGTGCCAGTAGGGACAGGGGGCAAAATGAGCAGTTCTTC. Its protein product is CASRDRGQNEQFF. Complete variable domain (other parts from reference TRBV19 and TRBJ2-1): DGGITQSPKYLFRKEGQNVTLSCEQNLNHDAMYWYRQDPGQGLRLIYYSQIVNDFQKGDIAEGYSVSREKKESFPLTVTSAQKNPTAFYLCASRDRGQNEQFFGPGTRLTVL.

Remarks on this clone: A junction boundary mismatches the germline segment, possibly from a read error. As DNA, the CDR3 is TGCGCCAGCAGTCAACAACAGGGGTCCTTCACCCTCTTC. Protein: CASSQQQGSFTLF. The V gene is TRBV23-1, the J gene TRBJ2-1; 7 positions agree with TRBD1. TRBV23-1 is known as an ORF, though its function is uncertain. The CDR3 extends over 13 amino acids.

V and J are TRBV29-1 and TRBJ1-1; 10 bases are shared with TRBD1. The CDR3 totals 12 residues. V was pared by 4 bases and J by 4 bases, with 0 bases of the junction left unmatched. The germline V gene encodes CDR1 SQVTM and CDR2 ANQGSEA. The CDR3 bases are TGCAGCGTTGGACAGGGGGCCACTGAAGCTTTCTTT. It is translated as CSVGQGATEAFF. Combining the CDR3 with reference TRBV29-1 and TRBJ1-1 gives the whole variable domain SAVISQKPSRDICQRGTSLTIQCQVDSQVTMMFWYRQQPGQSLTLIATANQGSEATYESGFVIDKFPISRPNLTFSTLTVSNMSPEDSSIYLCSVGQGATEAFFGQGTRLTVV.

The CDR3 loop reads CAISESGRVDTQYF. DNA for the CDR3: TGTGCCATCAGTGAGTCAGGCAGGGTTGATACGCAGTATTTT. The chain couples TRBV10-3 to TRBJ2-3; possible D gene TRBD1, 5 bases. V was pared by 0 bases and J by 6 bases, with 10 bases between. The germline V gene encodes CDR1 ENHRY and CDR2 SYGVKD. The CDR3 length is 14 residues.

V usage is TRBV6-1 and J usage is TRBJ1-1; tentatively, D is TRBD1 (6 bases). CDR3 length: 11 residues. CDR1 and CDR2 (germline): MNHNS, SASEGT. Trimming took 3 bases from V and 10 from J, leaving 9 bases between them. CDR3 DNA sequence: TGTGCCAGCAGTGAGGGGGCTAGAGCTTTCTTT. This translates into CASSEGARAFF.

This sequence joins TRBV10-3 and TRBJ1-2; tentatively, D is TRBD1 (5 bases). This CDR3 has 16 amino acids. Germline loops: CDR1 ENHRY, CDR2 SYGVKD. The ends were cut back, 0 bases at V and 4 bases at J, with 15 bases in the middle. The CDR3 DNA sequence: TGTGCCATCAGTGAGTCAGGGACCAGACTACCCTATGGCTACACCTTC. Translated: CAISESGTRLPYGYTF.

This clone appeared once. The V and J genes are TRBV30 and TRBJ2-7; D gene ambiguous. CDR3 length: 13 residues. Germline CDR1 reads GTSNPN; CDR2 reads SVGIG (reference sequence). V was clipped by 0 bases and J by 5 bases, with 11 bases between them. The CDR3 here is CAWSVVEGHEQYF. The CDR3 coding sequence is TGTGCCTGGAGTGTAGTGGAAGGTCACGAGCAGTACTTC.

A few counts support this clone. The gene calls are TRBV5-4 and TRBJ2-2; no clear D. This CDR3 spans 16 amino acids. Germline V gene lookup returns CDR1 SGHNT and CDR2 YYREEE (reference sequence). The V gene lost 1 base and the J gene lost 0 bases, with 10 bases spanning the gap. The CDR3 spells CASSLFLTTNTGELFF. DNA of the CDR3: TGTGCCAGCAGCTTGTTTCTCACGACGAACACCGGGGAGCTGTTTTTT.

The J gene is TRBJ1-2, the V gene TRBV21-1; the table names TRBD1, a call not compared with the DNA. TRBV21-1 has pseudogene status. The CDR3 loop spans 16 amino acids. The CDR3 DNA follows: TGTGCCAGCAGCAAAGAAGGGACAGGGGGCTACTATGGCTACACCTTC. This sequence encodes CASSKEGTGGYYGYTF.

The chain links TRBV19 to TRBJ2-5; TRBD1 matches at 7 bases. V was pared by 4 bases and J by 4 bases, with 9 bases of the junction left unmatched. This CDR3 contains 15 residues. Germline CDR1 is LNHDA and CDR2 is SQIVND (reference sequence). CDR3 protein: CASSTGQVGGETQYF. The CDR3 nucleotides read TGTGCCAGTAGTACAGGACAGGTTGGGGGAGAGACCCAGTACTTC.

The chain carries TRBV5-1 and TRBJ2-6; the D gene could be TRBD1 or TRBD2 (6 bases each). The CDR3 covers 15 residues. Per germline, CDR1 SGHRS and CDR2 YFSETQ. V lost 2 bases to trimming and J lost 5 bases, with 11 bases between them. The CDR3 reads CASSFGGGRANVLTF. The CDR3 bases are TGCGCCAGCAGCTTTGGAGGGGGTCGGGCCAACGTCCTGACTTTC.

The rearrangement links TRBV7-6 to TRBJ1-2; maybe TRBD1 (5 bases). The CDR3 runs to 15 residues. Per the germline V gene, CDR1 is SGHVS and CDR2 is FNYEAQ. V dropped 5 bases and J dropped 2 bases, with 15 bases sitting between them. Here the CDR3 reads CASSPEVGTNYGYTF. DNA for the CDR3: TGTGCCAGCAGCCCAGAGGTGGGGACCAACTATGGCTACACCTTC.

The chain recombines TRBV21-1 with TRBJ1-2; TRBD1 was called by the table and not checked on the DNA. TRBV21-1 is designated a pseudogene. This CDR3 is built from 16 residues. CDR3 sequence (DNA): TGTGCCAGCAGCAAAGCCTGGGGACAGGGGGTGGAAGGCTACACCTTC. This sequence encodes CASSKAWGQGVEGYTF.

The chain has TRBV2 and TRBJ2-1, with D possibly matching TRBD2 (5 bases). Germline CDR1 reads SNHLY; CDR2 reads FYNNEI. The CDR3 is 15 residues long. V shed 4 bases and J shed 2 bases, with 12 bases lying between them. CDR3 DNA: TGTGCCAGCAGTGGCGCTAGCCCTACCTACAATGAGCAGTTCTTC. Protein product: CASSGASPTYNEQFF.

This chain links TRBV7-3 with TRBJ2-5; 10 bases map to TRBD1. The CDR3 loop spans 14 amino acids. The J segment lost 3 bases and the V segment lost 4 bases, leaving 2 bases of the junction unmatched. Germline CDR1 and CDR2: SGHTA and FQGTGA. The DNA of the CDR3 is TGTGCCAGCAGCTGGGACAGGGGAAAAGAGACCCAGTACTTC. Residues: CASSWDRGKETQYF.

The J gene is TRBJ2-5, the V gene TRBV10-1; D unclear. Trimming took off 2 bases at V and 2 bases at J, with 9 bases between the two ends. Germline V gene lookup returns CDR1 WNHNN and CDR2 SYGVQD (reference sequence). This CDR3 has 14 amino acids. CDR3 protein: CASSEASGQETQYF. The CDR3 DNA is TGCGCCAGCAGTGAGGCGTCGGGTCAAGAGACCCAGTACTTC.

The chain recombines TRBV28 with TRBJ2-7; D gene ambiguous. Germline-derived CDR1 and CDR2 are MDHEN and SYDVKM. The CDR3 runs 12 residues. The V end lost 3 bases, the J end lost 0 bases, and 3 bases lay between the germline ends. For the CDR3, the DNA is TGTGCCAGCAGTTTGAGCTCCTACGAGCAGTACTTC. It translates to CASSLSSYEQYF.